Described below is a single T cell receptor beta chain sequence and its context. Its antigen is unknown. The sample is drawn from a study of T cells in Graves' hyperthyroidism and ophthalmopathy. RNA transcripts served as the template for amplifying TCR beta CDR3 regions. A first-round RT-PCR of the TCR CDR3 used the HTBI primer set. TCRdb passed the multiplex PCR reads through MiXCR, listing each CDR3 protein once. The sample lists about 700,000 distinct CDR3 sequences, about 45% occurring once. CDR1 is MNHEY and CDR2 is SVGAGI in the germline V gene. This CDR3 has 16 residues. V shed 5 bases and J shed 3 bases, with 19 bases lying between them. Study results and caveats: Most thyroid clonotypes expanded above 0.001 appeared in blood too.

Exclusions: uncontrolled infection, other autoimmune disease, pregnancy, lactation. Material for sequencing was peripheral blood or thyroid tissue (not recorded which). This TCR came from an adult man with Graves' disease, either hyperthyroidism or ophthalmopathy (not recorded which). This rearrangement joins TRBV6-5 to TRBJ1-2, with D tentatively TRBD1 (6 bases). CDR3 residues: CASSRSSGQTYYGYTF. CDR3 sequence (DNA): TGTGCCAGCAGTCGAAGCTCCGGACAGACTTACTATGGCTACACCTTC.